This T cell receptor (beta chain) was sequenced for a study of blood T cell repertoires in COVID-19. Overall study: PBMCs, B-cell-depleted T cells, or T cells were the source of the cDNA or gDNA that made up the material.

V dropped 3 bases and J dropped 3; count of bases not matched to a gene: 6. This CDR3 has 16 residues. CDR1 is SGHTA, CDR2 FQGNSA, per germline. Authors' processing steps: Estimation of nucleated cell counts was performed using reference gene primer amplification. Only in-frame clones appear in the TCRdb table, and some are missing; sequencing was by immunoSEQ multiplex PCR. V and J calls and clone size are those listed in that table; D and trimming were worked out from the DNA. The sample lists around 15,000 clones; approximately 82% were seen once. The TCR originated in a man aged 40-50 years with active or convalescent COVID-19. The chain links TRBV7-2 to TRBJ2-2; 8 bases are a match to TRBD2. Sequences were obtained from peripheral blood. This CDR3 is CASSFLSGGHTGELFF. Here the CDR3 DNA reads TGTGCCAGCAGCTTTTTATCGGGGGGGCACACCGGGGAGCTGTTTTTT.